Below are 20 T cell receptor beta chains sequenced from a single sample in a study of shared clonotypes between healthy human individuals (dated by TCRdb to the early 2020s). The method behind the library was the immunoSEQ multiplex PCR assay. TCRdb's version of the immuneACCESS table is confined to in-frame rearrangements and falls short of the full clone set. An unresolved V gene accounts for under half of the shortfall where checked; the remainder is of unknown origin. The sample has 2 million to 2.5 million clones on record, 90% to 96% of them singletons. The ten most abundant clones make up around 0.13% of the sample. The source material was naive CD4+ T cells sorted from blood. The sample's cell subset or site label, in plain terms: CD45RA+ positively selected. These receptors were taken from a man younger than 30 in good health.

The chain has TRBV11-2 and TRBJ2-7; 9 positions agree with TRBD1. V dropped 6 bases and J dropped 5; count of bases not matched to a gene: 11. This CDR3 spans 15 amino acids. CDR1 and CDR2 (germline): SGHAT, FQNNGV. CDR3 sequence reads: CASSLPGTGSHEQYF. The CDR3, as DNA: TGTGCCAGCAGTTTGCCCGGGACAGGGAGCCACGAGCAGTACTTC.

This sequence joins TRBV19 and TRBJ1-1; D is uncertain. Germline V lookup: CDR1 LNHDA, CDR2 SQIVND (reference sequence). V lost 1 base and J 1 base, leaving 10 bases between the germline ends. This CDR3 contains 15 residues. The DNA of the CDR3 is TGTGCCAGTAGTATAGCTGGAGATTCGAACACTGAAGCTTTCTTT. This codes for CASSIAGDSNTEAFF.

This clone was recorded once. This chain joins TRBV5-1 and TRBJ1-2; 8 bases are a match to TRBD1. V dropped 0 bases and J dropped 5; count of bases not matched to a gene: 15. Germline V gene lookup returns CDR1 SGHRS and CDR2 YFSETQ. The CDR3 consists of 18 residues. CDR3 coding DNA: TGCGCCAGCAGCTTGGGGGAAGGGCCGGACAGGGATGTGTATGGCTACACCTTC. Encoded protein: CASSLGEGPDRDVYGYTF.

The rearrangement uses TRBV6-1 and TRBJ2-2; a weak D match, TRBD2 (6 bases). The V and J ends lost 8 bases and 1 base respectively, with 11 bases between them. The CDR3 runs 14 residues. Germline V gives CDR1 MNHNS, CDR2 SASEGT. The CDR3 DNA reads TGTGCCAGCGCCATAGCGGAGAACACCGGGGAGCTGTTTTTT. This codes for CASAIAENTGELFF.

This clone was seen more than once but under ten times. This rearrangement joins TRBV6-5 to TRBJ1-4; TRBD1 agrees at 10 bases. CDR1 is MNHEY and CDR2 is SVGAGI in the germline V gene. V trimming: 5 bases; J trimming: 7 bases; junction bases outside the gene matches: 7. The CDR3 is 15 residues long. CDR3 region: CASSRQGAWGEKLFF. The CDR3 DNA reads TGTGCCAGCAGTCGACAGGGGGCTTGGGGTGAAAAACTGTTTTTT.

This chain connects TRBV6-5 to TRBJ2-7, with D perhaps matching TRBD1 (5 bases). V lost 7 bases and J lost 2, with 15 bases in between. CDR1 is MNHEY and CDR2 is SVGAGI in the germline V gene. CDR3 length: 14 residues. CDR3: CASTDPGHTYEQYF. As DNA, the CDR3 is TGTGCCAGCACCGACCCAGGACATACCTACGAGCAGTACTTC.

The chain uses TRBV27 and TRBJ2-7; 10 positions agree with TRBD2. V lost 8 bases, J lost 5 bases, and 21 bases stayed unmatched. Germline V gene data show CDR1 as MNHEY and CDR2 as SMNVEV (reference sequence). The CDR3 is 18 residues long. The CDR3 region is CASRPDGTSAGWVNEQYF. CDR3 sequence (DNA): TGTGCCAGCCGGCCCGACGGGACTAGCGCTGGGTGGGTAAACGAGCAGTACTTC.

To note about this clone: This may be a read error: a much more frequent sequence differs by one nucleotide. Other DNA sequences in this sample translate to the same CDR3. This chain connects TRBV11-2 to TRBJ2-5; D is uncertain. In germline, CDR1 is SGHAT, CDR2 FQNNGV. The CDR3 spans 11 residues. V lost 3 bases to trimming and J lost 5 bases, with 4 bases between them. CDR3 protein: CASSFGETQYF. The CDR3 DNA reads as TGTGCCAGCAGCTTTGGGGAGACCCAGTACTTC.

On this clone: At the DNA level, this CDR3 is encoded by other sequences in the same sample as well. The V and J genes are TRBV9 and TRBJ2-7, with 10 positions matching TRBD1. V was pared by 4 bases and J by 0 bases, with 4 bases of the junction left unmatched. Germline V gene lookup returns CDR1 SGDLS and CDR2 YYNGEE. There are 15 residues in the CDR3. The CDR3 DNA reads TGTGCCAGCAGCCCTCGGACAGGGGGCTCCTACGAGCAGTACTTC. Its translation is CASSPRTGGSYEQYF.

V and J are TRBV19 and TRBJ2-5; D unresolved. Per germline, CDR1 LNHDA and CDR2 SQIVND (reference sequence). Trimming removed 4 bases at V and 2 bases at J, with 8 bases between. This CDR3 spans 13 amino acids. CDR3: CASSNSRQETQYF. The CDR3 DNA is TGTGCCAGTAGTAACAGCCGACAAGAGACCCAGTACTTC.

V is TRBV29-1 and J is TRBJ2-3; D is ambiguous. This CDR3 is 12 amino acids long. V was clipped by 4 bases and J by 4 bases, with 9 bases between them. The V gene's germline CDR1 is SQVTM and CDR2 ANQGSEA. CDR3 sequence reads: CSVVFNPDTQYF. CDR3 DNA: TGCAGCGTTGTTTTTAATCCAGATACGCAGTATTTT.

This rearrangement joins TRBV4-2 to TRBJ1-2; weak D call: TRBD1 (6 bases). The germline V and J ends were trimmed by 2 bases and 1 base, with 11 bases remaining between them. The CDR3 sequence is 15 residues long. The V gene's germline CDR1 is LGHNA and CDR2 YNFKEQ. Written as DNA, the CDR3 is TGTGCCAGCAGCCAAACCCCGACAGGTAACTATGGCTACACCTTC. As protein: CASSQTPTGNYGYTF.

The V gene is TRBV30, the J gene TRBJ1-2, with 7 bases identical to TRBD1. V shed 5 bases, J shed 4 bases, and the junction held 4 bases outside the gene matches. CDR3 length: 12 residues. Germline loops: CDR1 GTSNPN, CDR2 SVGIG (reference sequence). As DNA, the CDR3 is TGTGCCTGGGCCGGGACAGTCTATGGCTACACCTTC. Its protein is CAWAGTVYGYTF.

CDR3 protein: CASSLEMVVAYTF. CDR3 nucleotide sequence: TGCGCCAGCAGCTTGGAGATGGTGGTCGCTTACACCTTC. The rearrangement joins TRBV5-1 to TRBJ1-2; no clear D. The V gene's germline CDR1 is SGHRS and CDR2 YFSETQ. This CDR3 comprises 13 residues. Trimming shortened V by 0 bases and J by 11 bases, and 14 bases separated the two germline ends.

Concerning this clone: The same CDR3 is also encoded by other DNA sequences in this sample. The genes are TRBV19 and TRBJ2-7; the D gene is possibly TRBD1 (5 bases). V lost 5 bases to trimming and J lost 3 bases, with 11 bases between them. CDR3 size: 13 residues. Germline CDR1 and CDR2: LNHDA and SQIVND (reference sequence). The CDR3 sequence: CASSLGQGYEQYF. DNA for the CDR3: TGTGCCAGTAGTCTGGGGCAGGGCTACGAGCAGTACTTC.

This clone was observed once. The V gene is TRBV28, the J gene TRBJ2-4; 9 positions agree with TRBD1. Germline CDR1 is MDHEN and CDR2 is SYDVKM. V lost 8 bases and J lost 2; bases outside the gene matches: 10. The CDR3 extends over 16 amino acids. The CDR3 DNA reads TGTGCCAGCGGACCGACAGGGGGTGATCCCAAAAACATTCAGTACTTC. Translation: CASGPTGGDPKNIQYF. Based on the CDR3 plus reference TRBV28 and TRBJ2-4, the full variable domain is DVKVTQSSRYLVKRTGEKVFLECVQDMDHENMFWYRQDPGLGLRLIYFSYDVKMKEKGDIPEGYSVSREKKERFSLILESASTNQTSMYLCASGPTGGDPKNIQYFGAGTRLSVL.

This chain joins TRBV29-1 and TRBJ1-1; 7 bases map to TRBD1. With 6 bases clipped from V and 0 bases from J, the junction kept 4 bases outside the gene matches. Germline V gene lookup returns CDR1 SQVTM and CDR2 ANQGSEA. This CDR3 is built from 13 residues. The CDR3 sequence is CSVHRGVNTEAFF. In DNA form, the CDR3 reads TGCAGCGTACACAGGGGAGTGAACACTGAAGCTTTCTTT.

V usage is TRBV7-3 and J usage is TRBJ2-4; 11 positions match TRBD2. V dropped 5 bases and J dropped 6; count of bases not matched to a gene: 3. Germline-derived CDR1 and CDR2 are SGHTA and FQGTGA. The CDR3 spans 14 residues. CDR3 bases: TGTGCCAGCAGCCCTGGGACTAGCGGAAACATTCAGTACTTC. Encoded protein: CASSPGTSGNIQYF.

The chain joins TRBV5-4 to TRBJ2-6; D may match TRBD1 or TRBD2 (5 bases each). The V and J ends lost 1 base and 2 bases respectively, with 7 bases between them. The CDR3 is 15 amino acids. Germline V gene sequence: CDR1 SGHNT, CDR2 YYREEE (reference sequence). CDR3 protein: CASSLMGAGANVLTF. The CDR3 nucleotides read TGTGCCAGCAGCTTGATGGGGGCTGGGGCCAACGTCCTGACTTTC. Complete variable domain (other parts from reference TRBV5-4 and TRBJ2-6): ETGVTQSPTHLIKTRGQQVTLRCSSQSGHNTVSWYQQALGQGPQFIFQYYREEENGRGNFPPRFSGLQFPNYSSELNVNALELDDSALYLCASSLMGAGANVLTFGAGSRLTVL.

In the case of this clone: Other DNA sequences in this sample translate to the same CDR3. This chain links TRBV30 with TRBJ1-3; D not resolved. The CDR3 is 12 residues long. The germline V gene encodes CDR1 GTSNPN and CDR2 SVGIG (reference sequence). V was shortened by 3 bases and J by 3 bases, with 6 bases between the two germline ends. DNA for the CDR3: TGTGCCTGGAGCCTGAATGGAAACACCATATATTTT. Translation: CAWSLNGNTIYF.